These T cell receptor beta chains were read from a single sample in a study of molecular identifiers for immune sequencing clone quantification. TCRdb independently ran MiXCR on the PCR reads; one entry per CDR3 protein. The sample yields under 650,000 distinct CDR3 sequences, 15% to 20% seen once. The sequencing input was naive CD8+ T cells from blood, with Jurkat cell RNA spiked in. Source of these receptors: a human donor in good health. Some libraries in this study had Jurkat cell RNA spiked in. CDR3s include the opening cysteine and the closing phenylalanine or tryptophan. A D gene is named only where the DNA matches it firmly. Size values are once, few and many counts, or a class for expanded clones, and some rows have none.

many TRBD2 TRBJ2-1 TRBV7-9 TGTGCCAGCAGCCCTACAACTAGCGGGGTCTACAATGAGCAGTTCTTC CASSPTTSGVYNEQFF
many . TRBJ1-3 TRBV7-9 TGTGCCAGCAGCTTCGGGCCCTCTGGAAACACCATATATTTT CASSFGPSGNTIYF
few TRBD2 TRBJ2-2 TRBV9 TGTGCCAGCAGCACCTGGATAGCGGGGGGTTCGAACACCGGGGAGCTGTTTTTT CASSTWIAGGSNTGELFF
many TRBD1 TRBJ1-1 TRBV27 TGTGCCAGCAGTTTATCAGGGACAGGGGCCCCCAGCACTGAAGCTTTCTTT CASSLSGTGAPSTEAFF
. TRBD2 TRBJ2-7 TRBV4-3 TGCGCCAGCAGCCAAGCGGCAGATTGGACGGGGGGGCCCTACGAGCAGTACTTC CASSQAADWTGGPYEQYF
few TRBD2 TRBJ2-3 TRBV6-2/TRBV6-3 TGTGCCAGCAGTTACAATAGCGGGGATAGCACAGATACGCAGTATTTT CASSYNSGDSTDTQYF
many . TRBJ2-7 TRBV27 TGTGCCAGCAGTTTAATAGGGGGGAGCTCCTACGAGCAGTACTTC CASSLIGGSSYEQYF
many . TRBJ2-6 TRBV19 TGTGCAACAACCTCTGGGGCCAACGTCCTGACTTTC CATTSGANVLTF
. . TRBJ2-5 TRBV10-1 TGCGCCAGCAGTGAATCGCGGCCCGAGGCCCAGTACTTC CASSESRPEAQYF
many . TRBJ2-5 TRBV29-1 TGCAGCGCCGAGGGGGATGACAGGATTGAGACCCAGTACTTC CSAEGDDRIETQYF
many . TRBJ2-3 TRBV12-5 TGTGCTAGTGGAGCAGGGGGGGGCACAGATACGCAGTATTTT CASGAGGGTDTQYF
many . TRBJ2-4 TRBV28 TGTGCCAGCGGGATAGCCAAAAACATTCAGTACTTC CASGIAKNIQYF
many . TRBJ2-3 TRBV9 TGTGCCAGCAGCGTAGCCCAGGGGCCGAGTGATACGCAGTATTTT CASSVAQGPSDTQYF
many TRBD2 TRBJ2-7 TRBV20-1 TGCAGTGCTAGAGACACTAGCGCCTCCTACGAGCAGTACTTC CSARDTSASYEQYF
many . TRBJ2-5 TRBV27 TGTGCCAGCAGTTTATCCCCGGGCAGCCAAGAGACCCAGTACTTC CASSLSPGSQETQYF
many TRBD2 TRBJ2-3 TRBV20-1 TGCAGTGCTAGAGATGGCGGAGCGGGAGTGGTAGATACGCAGTATTTT CSARDGGAGVVDTQYF
. . TRBJ2-7 TRBV5-6 TGTGCCAGCAGCTTAGTGGATTTAGTTTACGAGCAGTACTTC CASSLVDLVYEQYF
many . TRBJ2-2 TRBV30 TGTGCCTGGAGTGTACCGTGGACTTCAAACACCGGGGAGCTGTTTTTT CAWSVPWTSNTGELFF
many TRBD2 TRBJ2-1 TRBV30 TGTGCCTGGAGTAGCGGGAGTGTCTCCTACAATGAGCAGTTCTTC CAWSSGSVSYNEQFF
many TRBD1 TRBJ2-5 TRBV7-9 TGTGCCAGCAGCTCCCGGGACAGGGGAGGTAGAGAGACCCAGTACTTC CASSSRDRGGRETQYF
. TRBD1 TRBJ2-7 TRBV4-3 TGCGCCAGCAGTCGATACAGGGGGCATAACTACGAGCAGTACTTC CASSRYRGHNYEQYF
many . TRBJ1-1 TRBV4-3 TGCGCCAGCAGCCGTAACAGGGCGCAGAACACTGAAGCTTTCTTT CASSRNRAQNTEAFF
many . TRBJ2-1 TRBV14 TGTGCCAGCTTCCCCTGGCCCAGCGTGCTAGGTTCACAAGGTGAGCAGTTCTTC CASFPWPSVLGSQGEQFF
. . TRBJ2-7 TRBV15 TGTGCCACCAGCAGAGCCCGGGACTTTTCCTACGAGCAGTACTTC CATSRARDFSYEQYF
many . TRBJ2-7 TRBV2 TGTGCCAGCAGTGAAGGGTATTCTCGGTCCTACGAGCAGTACTTC CASSEGYSRSYEQYF
few . TRBJ2-1 TRBV20-1 TGCAGTGCTAGAGATCCCGGCGGAGTCAATGAGCAGTTCTTC CSARDPGGVNEQFF
few TRBD1 TRBJ1-2 TRBV4-3 TGCGCCAGCAGCCAAGACGCGGACAGGTTTGCAGTCAACTATGGCTACACCTTC CASSQDADRFAVNYGYTF
many TRBD2 TRBJ2-5 TRBV29-1 TGCAGCGTTGAGGATGGGGGGGGGAGCCAAGAGACCCAGTACTTC CSVEDGGGSQETQYF
few . TRBJ2-7 TRBV7-9 TGTGCCAGCAGCCCACCTCCGCTCGACACAACTTTCCACGAGCAGTACTTC CASSPPPLDTTFHEQYF
many TRBD2 TRBJ2-5 TRBV7-9 TGTGCCAGCAGAACACTAGCGGAGACCCAGTACTTC CASRTLAETQYF
many . TRBJ2-2 TRBV12-3/TRBV12-4 TGTGCCAGCAGTTTGTGGAGAAACACCGGGGAGCTGTTTTTT CASSLWRNTGELFF
many TRBD2 TRBJ2-3 TRBV6-2/TRBV6-3 TGTGCCAGCAGTTACGACGGGACTAGCGGGGGGCCGGCGGCAGATACGCAGTATTTT CASSYDGTSGGPAADTQYF